These 18 T cell receptor beta chains were sequenced from one sample in a study of blood T cells in healthy people across ages. For the second PCR, which ran for about 6 to 12 cycles, a sample-barcoded 5' primer and a J-beta primer mix were used. TCRdb re-derived calls from the 5' RACE reads in MiXCR, one entry per CDR3 protein. The table has 550,000 to 800,000 distinct CDR3 sequences, approximately 30% seen once. The sample taken for sequencing was blood. These receptors were collected from a woman older than 75 in good health.

With respect to this clonotype: A much larger clone sits a single nucleotide away, making a read error possible. V gene TRBV20-1 combines with J gene TRBJ2-7; TRBD1 agrees at 7 bases. The ends lost 2 bases at V and 5 bases at J; junction bases unmatched: 9. The CDR3 totals 14 residues. Germline CDR1 is DFQATT and CDR2 is SNEGSKA (reference sequence). This CDR3 reads CSARPPTGSDEQYF. For the CDR3, the DNA is TGCAGTGCTAGACCCCCGACAGGGAGTGACGAGCAGTACTTC.

This clonotype has at least ten counts. The rearrangement links TRBV7-2 to TRBJ2-5, with TRBD2 matching 7 bases. The CDR3 is 15 residues long. The ends lost 3 bases at V and 2 bases at J; junction bases unmatched: 6. The germline V gene encodes CDR1 SGHTA and CDR2 FQGNSA. The CDR3 spells CASSLRREIQETQYF. Written as DNA, the CDR3 is TGTGCCAGCAGCTTGCGGCGGGAGATACAAGAGACCCAGTACTTC.

This clonotype was found a few times. Possible read error: a much larger clone is one base away. The chain links TRBV7-9 to TRBJ2-7, with D perhaps being TRBD1 or TRBD2 (6 bases each). CDR3 size: 14 residues. The germline V gene encodes CDR1 SEHNR and CDR2 FQNEAQ (reference sequence). V gave up 5 bases and J gave up 3 bases, with 14 bases separating them. CDR3 nucleotides: TGTGCCAGCAGCCCCGTGGGGGGCCGCTACGAGCAGTACTTC. Protein product: CASSPVGGRYEQYF.

This clonotype was seen at least ten times. The J gene is TRBJ2-5, the V gene TRBV3-1; no clear D gene. CDR1 and CDR2 (germline): LGHDT, YNNKEL (reference sequence). V lost 1 base, J lost 2 bases, and 5 bases lay in between. The CDR3 sequence is 13 residues long. The DNA of the CDR3 is TGTGCCAGCAGCCAAGTAGTTCAAGAGACCCAGTACTTC. This sequence encodes CASSQVVQETQYF.

This clonotype was counted a few times. The CDR3 nucleotides read TGTGCCTGGAGGGAGGGAGGGGGTTTCTACGAGCAGTACTTC. Its protein product is CAWREGGGFYEQYF. The chain carries TRBV30 and TRBJ2-7; tentatively, D is TRBD2 (7 bases). V lost 3 bases to trimming and J lost 3 bases, with 15 bases between them. CDR3 length equals 14 residues. The germline V gene encodes CDR1 GTSNPN and CDR2 SVGIG (reference sequence).

This clonotype was counted ten times or more. The rearrangement links TRBV7-9 to TRBJ2-3; 13 nucleotides match TRBD2. Losses at the gene ends were 4 bases for V and 6 bases for J; bases not matched to a gene: 4. Germline assignment: CDR1 SEHNR and CDR2 FQNEAQ (reference sequence). The CDR3 is made up of 15 amino acids. CDR3 sequence reads: CASSSTSGGYDTQYF. The DNA for the CDR3 is TGTGCCAGCAGCTCGACTAGCGGGGGGTACGATACGCAGTATTTT.

About this clonotype itself: A much more abundant neighbour one base away suggests this may be a read error. The chain joins TRBV27 to TRBJ2-7; 11 positions match TRBD2. The CDR3 has 16 amino acids. Germline V gene sequence: CDR1 MNHEY, CDR2 SMNVEV (reference sequence). In DNA, the CDR3 is TGTGCCAGCAGTAACCCCGGGACTAGCGGCTCCTGCGAGCAGTACTTC. Translation gives CASSNPGTSGSCEQYF.

There are many counts of this clonotype. The chain carries TRBV6-5 and TRBJ1-5; TRBD1 aligns across 7 bases. The ends lost 6 bases at V and 4 bases at J; junction bases unmatched: 6. CDR1 and CDR2 (germline): MNHEY, SVGAGI. The CDR3 extends over 14 amino acids. CDR3 in amino acids: CASRRTGPNQPQHF. The CDR3, as DNA: TGTGCCAGCAGGAGGACAGGTCCGAATCAGCCCCAGCATTTT.

This rearrangement joins TRBV5-6 to TRBJ2-7; possible D gene TRBD1, 5 bases. V was clipped by 4 bases and J by 3 bases, with 14 bases between them. The V gene's germline CDR1 is SGHDT and CDR2 YYEEEE. CDR3 length equals 14 residues. The CDR3 DNA sequence: TGTGCCAGCAGCGGCGGTTGGGGCAACTACGAGCAGTACTTC. Its translation is CASSGGWGNYEQYF.

This clonotype came up many times. The chain employs TRBV7-2 and TRBJ1-6; 8 nucleotides match TRBD1. There are 19 residues in the CDR3. Germline V CDR1 and CDR2: SGHTA, FQGNSA. J was trimmed by 0 bases and V by 1 base; bases with no gene match: 8. The CDR3 is CASSLEANRGFSYNSPLHF. The CDR3 DNA is TGTGCCAGCAGCTTAGAGGCGAACAGGGGGTTCTCCTATAATTCACCCCTCCACTTT.

The sample holds many counts of this clonotype. V usage is TRBV3-1 and J usage is TRBJ2-1; TRBD1 might be the D (5 bases). Germline V lookup: CDR1 LGHDT, CDR2 YNNKEL (reference sequence). The CDR3 is 17 residues long. The V end lost 4 bases, the J end lost 0 bases, and 16 bases lay between the germline ends. The CDR3 reads CASSRRVGRRSYNEQFF. CDR3 DNA: TGTGCCAGCAGCCGAAGGGTGGGGCGGCGCTCCTACAATGAGCAGTTCTTC.

Here the CDR3 reads CASSPIGRPSGRKGERYF. CDR3 coding DNA: TGTGCCAGCAGTCCTATCGGGAGGCCCTCGGGCCGAAAGGGCGAGCGGTACTTC. V gene TRBV28 combines with J gene TRBJ2-5; TRBD2 matches at 7 bases. Germline-derived CDR1 and CDR2 are MDHEN and SYDVKM. Trimming removed 5 bases from V and 13 bases from J; junction bases left unmatched: 28. This CDR3 spans 18 amino acids.

This clonotype was found a few times. A read error may be the cause here, since a much bigger clone is one base away. The genes are TRBV20-1 and TRBJ2-7; 7 bases agree with TRBD1. V shed 1 base and J 6 bases; nucleotides not matched to a gene: 9. Looked up from germline, CDR1 is DFQATT and CDR2 is SNEGSKA (reference sequence). There are 14 residues in the CDR3. The CDR3 loop reads CSARAGQRIGEQYF. The CDR3 coding sequence is TGCAGTGCTAGAGCGGGACAGAGAATTGGCGAGCAGTACTTC.

The chain joins TRBV18 to TRBJ1-1, with D perhaps matching TRBD1 (5 bases). The CDR3 is 16 amino acids. V shed 5 bases and J shed 0 bases, with 16 bases lying between them. CDR1 KGHSH and CDR2 LQKENI come from the germline V gene. The chain's CDR3 is CASSIGAIGLNTEAFF. In DNA form, the CDR3 reads TGTGCCAGCTCAATAGGGGCTATCGGTTTGAACACTGAAGCTTTCTTT.

Ten or more counts support this clonotype. The CDR3 region has the DNA TGTGCCAGCAGCCAAGATTCCGGAACTCGGGCTGACAGGCTCTTGCCCTACGAGCAGTACTTC. Its protein product is CASSQDSGTRADRLLPYEQYF. The chain combines TRBV4-2 with TRBJ2-7; the D gene is possibly TRBD1 (6 bases). V was trimmed by 0 bases and J by 2 bases, leaving 29 bases between them. CDR3 length equals 21 residues. Germline V gene lookup returns CDR1 LGHNA and CDR2 YNFKEQ.

This clonotype was seen ten or more times. The chain is built from TRBV20-1 and TRBJ2-7; no definite D call. The CDR3 has 12 residues. From germline, CDR1 is DFQATT and CDR2 SNEGSKA (reference sequence). Trimming pared 2 bases from V and 3 bases from J, leaving 8 bases between. The CDR3: CSARRQNYEQYF. CDR3 coding DNA: TGCAGTGCTAGACGACAAAACTACGAGCAGTACTTC.

This rearrangement joins TRBV7-2 to TRBJ1-6; 7 bases match TRBD1. Looked up from germline, CDR1 is SGHTA and CDR2 is FQGNSA. There are 12 residues in the CDR3. The ends lost 2 bases at V and 17 bases at J; junction bases unmatched: 6. Here the CDR3 DNA reads TGTGCCAGCAGCTTAAGGACAGGCAAGGTCCACTTT. It specifies CASSLRTGKVHF.

Regarding this clonotype: Being one base from a much bigger clone, this may be a read error. J is TRBJ2-1 and V is TRBV6-2 or TRBV6-3, with 10 positions matching TRBD1. Germline V lookup: CDR1 MNHEY, CDR2 SVGEGT. V trimming: 2 bases; J trimming: 2 bases; junction bases outside the gene matches: 6. The CDR3 extends over 17 amino acids. CDR3 sequence reads: CASSYRMTGGTYNEQFF. CDR3 in DNA: TGTGCCAGCAGTTACCGAATGACAGGGGGCACCTACAATGAGCAGTTCTTC.